What follows are 20 T cell receptor beta chains derived from one specimen sequenced in a study of cytomegalovirus exposure and HLA in healthy donors. Primers: 60 Vbeta forward and 13 Jbeta reverse. Libraries were prepared by immunoSEQ multiplex PCR; TCRdb keeps only in-frame clonotypes and omits some of them. The sample records over 150,000 clones, around 80% being singletons. Sample: PBMCs. The receptors were gathered from a woman aged 30 to 39 in good health and CMV-seropositive.

The CDR3 DNA sequence: TGTGCCAGCCAGCCAGCGGGAGCCCCGAGCTCCTACAATGAGCAGTTCTTC. Protein product: CASQPAGAPSSYNEQFF. This chain connects TRBV9 to TRBJ2-1; 8 bases fit TRBD2. The CDR3 consists of 17 residues. Germline loops: CDR1 SGDLS, CDR2 YYNGEE. Trimming at V came to 7 bases and at J to 0 bases, leaving 12 bases not matched to a gene.

This clone was observed a handful of times. This chain uses TRBV5-1 with TRBJ2-3; a possible D gene is TRBD2 (6 bases). In germline, CDR1 is SGHRS, CDR2 YFSETQ. The CDR3 sequence is 15 residues long. V lost 1 base to trimming and J lost 1 base, with 10 bases between them. The CDR3, as DNA: TGCGCCAGCAGCTTGTCTGCTAGCGGCACAGATACGCAGTATTTT. Protein: CASSLSASGTDTQYF.

This clone was counted once. The chain is built from TRBV2 and TRBJ2-5; the match to TRBD2 covers 11 bases. The end of the DNA aligns better with TRBJ2-7, so the J call may be wrong. Germline assignment: CDR1 SNHLY and CDR2 FYNNEI. CDR3 size: 13 residues. Here the CDR3 DNA reads TGTGCCAGCAAGGGACTAGCGGCACTCGAGCAGTACTTC. Its translation: CASKGLAALEQYF.

V gene TRBV5-4 combines with J gene TRBJ2-1; perhaps TRBD2 as D (6 bases). The CDR3 extends over 14 amino acids. V was pared by 2 bases and J by 7 bases, with 13 bases between. Germline CDR1 SGHNT, CDR2 YYREEE (reference sequence). The CDR3 is CASSLVAAGNEQFF. The CDR3 DNA is TGTGCCAGCAGCTTAGTGGCGGCGGGAAATGAGCAGTTCTTC.

This sequence joins TRBV29-1 and TRBJ1-1, with D unclear. The V and J ends lost 7 bases and 3 bases respectively, with 15 bases between them. The length of the CDR3 is 13 residues. Germline-derived CDR1 and CDR2 are SQVTM and ANQGSEA. The CDR3 sequence is CSASGGRDTEAFF. The CDR3 DNA sequence: TGCAGCGCCTCCGGAGGTAGAGACACTGAAGCTTTCTTT.

The CDR3, as DNA: TGTGCCACTCGGACTAGCGGACCCCAAGAGACCCAGTACTTC. It is translated as CATRTSGPQETQYF. The gene calls are TRBV10-3 and TRBJ2-5, with 10 bases that match TRBD2. Germline V lookup: CDR1 ENHRY, CDR2 SYGVKD. This CDR3 region has 14 residues. V gave up 10 bases and J gave up 1 base; unmatched junction bases: 6.

The J gene is TRBJ1-4, the V gene TRBV5-1, with D hard to call. Trimming cost V 5 bases and J 0 bases, with 8 bases left between them. The CDR3 is 14 amino acids. Germline CDR1 reads SGHRS; CDR2 reads YFSETQ. The CDR3 nucleotides read TGCGCCAGCAGGATCAGTGCAACTAATGAAAAACTGTTTTTT. Translation: CASRISATNEKLFF.

V and J are TRBV30 and TRBJ1-5, with D perhaps matching TRBD1 (6 bases). The V gene's germline CDR1 is GTSNPN and CDR2 SVGIG (reference sequence). The ends were cut back, 0 bases at V and 2 bases at J, with 14 bases in the middle. The CDR3 contains 16 residues. CDR3 bases: TGTGCCTGGAGTGTACAAGGGGGACGAGGCAATCAGCCCCAGCATTTT. Translating it yields CAWSVQGGRGNQPQHF.

The chain joins TRBV10-3 to TRBJ2-7, with a weak D call TRBD2 (6 bases). Trimming shortened V by 0 bases and J by 2 bases, and 11 bases separated the two germline ends. Germline assignment: CDR1 ENHRY and CDR2 SYGVKD. The CDR3 consists of 15 residues. CDR3 DNA: TGTGCCATCAGTGAGTCAGGGACTGCTACCTACGAGCAGTACTTC. Protein product: CAISESGTATYEQYF.

This chain uses TRBV13 with TRBJ2-1; no reliable D call. Trimming removed 0 bases at V and 8 bases at J, with 17 bases between. The germline V gene has CDR1 PRHDT and CDR2 FYEKMQ (reference sequence). CDR3 length: 16 amino acids. The CDR3 coding sequence is TGTGCCAGCAGCTTAGGGAAGAGCGAGCTTCACGATGAGCAGTTCTTC. This codes for CASSLGKSELHDEQFF.

This clone has a handful of counts. The genes are TRBV21-1 and TRBJ2-5; TRBD2, the table's D call, lacks a check against the DNA. TRBV21-1 is a pseudogene segment. CDR3 length equals 21 residues. The CDR3 loop reads CASSQGRTAGLAGGPVETQYF. In nucleotides, the CDR3 is TGTGCCAGCAGCCAAGGGCGTACGGCCGGACTAGCGGGAGGGCCTGTCGAGACCCAGTACTTC.

This rearrangement joins TRBV28 to TRBJ2-3; a weak D match, TRBD2 (7 bases). Germline CDR1 and CDR2: MDHEN and SYDVKM. V lost 5 bases and J lost 4, with 16 bases in between. The CDR3 consists of 15 residues. The CDR3 sequence: CASSPRGAWADTQYF. In nucleotides, the CDR3 is TGTGCCAGCAGTCCCCGGGGGGCTTGGGCAGATACGCAGTATTTT.

The chain combines TRBV5-1 with TRBJ1-4, with D possibly matching TRBD1 (6 bases). Deletions cut 0 bases from V and 6 bases from J, with 9 bases between. The CDR3 loop spans 14 amino acids. Germline V CDR1 and CDR2: SGHRS, YFSETQ. The CDR3 coding sequence is TGCGCCAGCAGCTTGGGGACAGCTGATGAAAAACTGTTTTTT. Its protein is CASSLGTADEKLFF.

This clone was counted only a few times. The V call is TRBV11-3, the J call TRBJ2-7, with TRBD2 matching over 7 bases. The CDR3 contains 15 residues. Germline trimming cut 3 bases from V and 0 bases from J; bases unmatched to any gene: 5. The germline V gene has CDR1 SGHNT and CDR2 YENEEA. DNA for the CDR3: TGTGCCAGCAGCTTTCGGCGGGGGAGCTCCTACGAGCAGTACTTC. It translates to CASSFRRGSSYEQYF.

The genes are TRBV25-1 and TRBJ2-5; TRBD1 might be the D (6 bases). The CDR3 loop spans 15 amino acids. Trimming cost V 3 bases and J 5 bases, with 16 bases left between them. Germline values: CDR1 MGHDK, CDR2 SYGVNS. The CDR3 here is CASSDRSGQGETQYF. The CDR3 DNA reads TGTGCCAGCAGTGATCGCTCGGGACAAGGGGAGACCCAGTACTTC.

This clone was seen more than once but under ten times. This chain links TRBV5-1 with TRBJ2-7, with 11 bases lining up with TRBD2. The length of the CDR3 is 14 residues. Germline trimming cut 4 bases from V and 3 bases from J; bases unmatched to any gene: 3. Germline lookup yields CDR1 SGHRS and CDR2 YFSETQ. The CDR3 nucleotides read TGCGCCAGCAGCGCTACTAGCGGGAGCTACGAGCAGTACTTC. Its protein is CASSATSGSYEQYF. Variable domain in full (rest from reference TRBV5-1 and TRBJ2-7): KAGVTQTPRYLIKTRGQQVTLSCSPISGHRSVSWYQQTPGQGLQFLFEYFSETQRNKGNFPGRFSGRQFSNSRSEMNVSTLELGDSALYLCASSATSGSYEQYFGPGTRLTVT.

The genes are TRBV6-5 and TRBJ2-2, with TRBD1 identical over 7 bases. Germline trimming cut 9 bases from V and 4 bases from J; bases unmatched to any gene: 5. Germline V CDR1 and CDR2: MNHEY, SVGAGI. This CDR3 is 13 amino acids long. The CDR3 DNA reads as TGTGCCAGTGACAGGGCAGGCACCGGGGAGCTGTTTTTT. It translates to CASDRAGTGELFF.

The chain is built from TRBV18 and TRBJ1-5, with TRBD1 identical over 7 bases. Per germline, CDR1 KGHSH and CDR2 LQKENI. Germline trimming cut 4 bases from V and 3 bases from J; bases unmatched to any gene: 3. The CDR3 length is 14 residues. The DNA for the CDR3 is TGTGCCAGCTCACGAGACAGGGACAATCAGCCCCAGCATTTT. It codes for CASSRDRDNQPQHF.

This clone has just a few counts. The chain carries TRBV4-3 and TRBJ2-1; TRBD2 aligns across 12 bases. After removal of 0 bases from V and 2 bases from J, the junction contained 5 bases not matched to a gene. The CDR3 extends over 18 amino acids. Germline CDR1 is LGHNA and CDR2 is YSLEER. The CDR3, as DNA: TGCGCCAGCAGCCAAGAATCTAGCGGGAGGGGGGCCTACAATGAGCAGTTCTTC. As protein: CASSQESSGRGAYNEQFF.

The chain carries TRBV7-7 and TRBJ2-2, with TRBD2 identical over 11 bases. This CDR3 has 16 amino acids. Germline V CDR1 and CDR2: SSHAT, FNYEAQ (reference sequence). With 5 bases clipped from V and 1 base from J, the junction kept 3 bases outside the gene matches. CDR3 DNA sequence: TGTGCCAGCAGCCGCGGACTAGCGGGGAACACCGGGGAGCTGTTTTTT. Translating it yields CASSRGLAGNTGELFF. Full variable domain (remainder filled in from reference TRBV7-7 and TRBJ2-2): GAGVSQSPRYKVTKRGQDVTLRCDPISSHATLYWYQQALGQGPEFLTYFNYEAQPDKSGLPSDRFSAERPEGSISTLTIQRTEQRDSAMYRCASSRGLAGNTGELFFGEGSRLTVL.